This paragraph reports one T cell receptor (beta chain). Participants were aged about 18 to 90 years, lived in about 26 US areas, and enrolled virtually. The CDR3 consists of 17 residues. From germline, CDR1 is SGHRS and CDR2 YFSETQ. Between the trimmed V and J ends, which lost 4 bases and 5 bases, there was a span of 21 bases. Repertoires were generated with immunoSEQ multiplex PCR, while TCRdb's copy carries only in-frame clones and drops some. The table has 230,000 or so clones, around 82% seen once. This entry comes from a study of blood T cell repertoires in COVID-19. This sequence originates from a man in his fifties or sixties who had recovered from COVID-19. The sample was PBMCs or T cells enriched from blood (not recorded which). The rearrangement joins TRBV5-1 to TRBJ1-4, with D perhaps TRBD1 (6 bases). The DNA for the CDR3 is TGCGCCAGCAGCCAGGACACGGGGGGCTACGGAAATGAAAAACTGTTTTTT. It specifies CASSQDTGGYGNEKLFF.